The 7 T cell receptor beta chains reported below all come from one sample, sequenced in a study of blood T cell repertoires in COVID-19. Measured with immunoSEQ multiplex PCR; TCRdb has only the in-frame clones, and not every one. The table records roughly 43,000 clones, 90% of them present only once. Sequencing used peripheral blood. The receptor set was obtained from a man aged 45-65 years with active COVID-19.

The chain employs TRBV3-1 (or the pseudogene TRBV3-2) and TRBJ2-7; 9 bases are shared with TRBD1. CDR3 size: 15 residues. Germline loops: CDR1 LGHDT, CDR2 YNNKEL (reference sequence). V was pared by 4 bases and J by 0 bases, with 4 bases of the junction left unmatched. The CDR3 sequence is CASSLWTGASYEQYF. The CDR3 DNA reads TGTGCCAGCAGCCTCTGGACAGGGGCCTCCTACGAGCAGTACTTC.

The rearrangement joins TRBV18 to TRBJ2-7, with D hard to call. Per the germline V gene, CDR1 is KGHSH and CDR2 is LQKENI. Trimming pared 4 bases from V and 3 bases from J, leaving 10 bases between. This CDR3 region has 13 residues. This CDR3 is CASSLGEIYEQYF. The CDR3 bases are TGTGCCAGCTCACTCGGTGAAATCTACGAGCAGTACTTC.

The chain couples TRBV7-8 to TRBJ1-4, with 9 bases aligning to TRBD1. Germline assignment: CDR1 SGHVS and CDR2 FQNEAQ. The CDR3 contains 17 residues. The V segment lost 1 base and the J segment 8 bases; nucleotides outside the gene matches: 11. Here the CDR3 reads CASSLDWPGQGSEKLFF. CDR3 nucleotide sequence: TGTGCCAGCAGCTTAGACTGGCCGGGACAGGGAAGCGAAAAACTGTTTTTT. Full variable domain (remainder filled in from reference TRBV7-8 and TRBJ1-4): GAGVSQSPRYKVAKRGQDVALRCDPISGHVSLFWYQQALGQGPEFLTYFQNEAQLDKSGLPSDRFFAERPEGSVSTLKIQRTQQEDSAVYLCASSLDWPGQGSEKLFFGSGTQLSVL.

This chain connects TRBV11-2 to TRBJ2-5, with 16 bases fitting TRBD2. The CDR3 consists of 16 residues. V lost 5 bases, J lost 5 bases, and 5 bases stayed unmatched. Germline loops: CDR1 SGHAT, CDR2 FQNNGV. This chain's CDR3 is CASSPGLAGGQETQYF. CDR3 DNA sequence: TGTGCCAGCAGCCCGGGACTAGCGGGGGGGCAGGAGACCCAGTACTTC.

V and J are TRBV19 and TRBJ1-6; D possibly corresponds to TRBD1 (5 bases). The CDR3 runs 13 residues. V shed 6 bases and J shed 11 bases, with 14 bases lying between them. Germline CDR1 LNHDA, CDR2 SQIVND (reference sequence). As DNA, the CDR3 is TGTGCCAGTAGCATTCAGACAGAGCCACCCCTCCACTTT. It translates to CASSIQTEPPLHF.

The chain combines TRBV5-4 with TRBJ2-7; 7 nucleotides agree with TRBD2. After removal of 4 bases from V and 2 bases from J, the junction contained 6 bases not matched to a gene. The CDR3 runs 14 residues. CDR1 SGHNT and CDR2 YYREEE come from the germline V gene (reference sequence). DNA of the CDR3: TGTGCCAGCAGCCCCGGACTAGTCCCCTACGAGCAGTACTTC. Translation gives CASSPGLVPYEQYF. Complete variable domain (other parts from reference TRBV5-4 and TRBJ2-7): ETGVTQSPTHLIKTRGQQVTLRCSSQSGHNTVSWYQQALGQGPQFIFQYYREEENGRGNFPPRFSGLQFPNYSSELNVNALELDDSALYLCASSPGLVPYEQYFGPGTRLTVT.

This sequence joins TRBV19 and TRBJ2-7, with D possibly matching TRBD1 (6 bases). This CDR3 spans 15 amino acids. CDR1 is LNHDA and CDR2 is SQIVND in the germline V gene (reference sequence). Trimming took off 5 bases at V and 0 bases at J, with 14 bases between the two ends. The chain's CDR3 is CASSPGTQSSYEQYF. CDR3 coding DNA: TGTGCCAGTAGTCCCGGGACACAGAGCTCCTACGAGCAGTACTTC.